The 15 T cell receptor beta chains reported below all come from one sample, sequenced in a study of T cell responses to AZD1222 COVID-19 vaccine. Some clones are missing from TCRdb's copy, which holds only in-frame ones; the method was immunoSEQ multiplex PCR. The profile shows roughly 100,000 clones, about nine tenths of them singletons. The material sequenced was peripheral blood, taken 28 days after the second AZD1222 dose. These receptor sequences come from an adult who received the AZD1222 COVID-19 vaccine.

This clone has only a few counts. The chain uses TRBV27 and TRBJ2-1; D might be TRBD2 (6 bases). Trimming took 10 bases from V and 3 from J, leaving 13 bases between them. Germline CDR1 reads MNHEY; CDR2 reads SMNVEV (reference sequence). The CDR3 contains 13 residues. CDR3 region: CATHRRDYNEQFF. The CDR3 nucleotides are TGTGCCACCCATCGGCGGGACTACAATGAGCAGTTCTTC.

The chain has TRBV18 and TRBJ2-7; D remains ambiguous. V gave up 2 bases and J gave up 3 bases, with 17 bases separating them. In germline, CDR1 is KGHSH, CDR2 LQKENI. CDR3 length: 16 residues. The CDR3 coding sequence is TGTGCCAGCTCACCAAATCCTCCCAGCGCCCTCTACGAGCAGTACTTC. Amino acid sequence: CASSPNPPSALYEQYF.

The chain employs TRBV12-3 or TRBV12-4 and TRBJ2-1; the D gene is possibly TRBD1 (5 bases). V shed 6 bases and J shed 0 bases, with 6 bases lying between them. The CDR3 extends over 13 amino acids. CDR3 amino acids: CASRQASYNEQFF. In nucleotides, the CDR3 is TGTGCCAGCAGACAGGCCTCCTACAATGAGCAGTTCTTC.

This chain uses TRBV27 with TRBJ2-7, with D hard to call. Germline CDR1 and CDR2: MNHEY and SMNVEV (reference sequence). CDR3 length equals 12 residues. Between the trimmed V and J ends, which lost 4 bases and 6 bases, there was a span of 10 bases. The CDR3, as DNA: TGTGCCAGCAGTTCCTACTGGAGCGAGCAGTACTTC. This encodes CASSSYWSEQYF.

The chain joins TRBV4-3 to TRBJ2-5; 10 bases are shared with TRBD2. Trimming cost V 4 bases and J 2 bases; bases outside gene matches: 4. In germline, CDR1 is LGHNA, CDR2 YSLEER. The CDR3 is 15 amino acids. DNA for the CDR3: TGCGCCAGCAGCCCACAGCGGGGGGGGCAAGAGACCCAGTACTTC. The encoded protein is CASSPQRGGQETQYF.

This chain links TRBV27 with TRBJ2-4; D remains ambiguous. V dropped 6 bases and J dropped 0 bases, with 12 bases sitting between them. CDR3 length: 15 residues. Germline V gene lookup returns CDR1 MNHEY and CDR2 SMNVEV (reference sequence). The CDR3, as DNA: TGTGCCAGCAGATCGGCAGCTCTAGCCAAAAACATTCAGTACTTC. This translates into CASRSAALAKNIQYF.

This clone was found once. The rearrangement uses TRBV5-1 and TRBJ1-4; possibly TRBD1 for D (5 bases). CDR1 SGHRS and CDR2 YFSETQ come from the germline V gene. Trimming removed 6 bases at V and 5 bases at J, with 23 bases between. There are 17 residues in the CDR3. CDR3 DNA: TGCGCCAGCACCCTGCTCGGCCTGGGACTCGGGAATGAAAAACTGTTTTTT. This sequence encodes CASTLLGLGLGNEKLFF.

Only one count was recorded for this clone. The chain links TRBV19 to TRBJ1-6; no clear D gene. CDR1 and CDR2 from the germline V gene are LNHDA and SQIVND (reference sequence). Trimming pared 3 bases from V and 7 bases from J, leaving 10 bases between. The CDR3 is made up of 14 amino acids. The CDR3 loop reads CASSIPGFNSPLHF. CDR3 sequence (DNA): TGTGCCAGTAGTATCCCGGGGTTCAATTCACCCCTCCACTTT.

The chain combines TRBV18 with TRBJ1-2; 9 bases align to TRBD1. Germline trimming cut 1 base from V and 7 bases from J; bases unmatched to any gene: 4. The CDR3 is made up of 14 amino acids. CDR1 and CDR2 (germline): KGHSH, LQKENI. CDR3 DNA: TGTGCCAGCTCACCACGACAGGGGGAAGGTGGCTACACCTTC. The encoded protein is CASSPRQGEGGYTF.

The DNA of the CDR3 is TGTGCCAGCTCACCGGCACAGGGGAACACTGAAGCTTTCTTT. It is translated as CASSPAQGNTEAFF. The V call is TRBV18, the J call TRBJ1-1; possible D gene TRBD1, 6 bases. Germline values: CDR1 KGHSH, CDR2 LQKENI. V gave up 3 bases and J gave up 1 base, with 9 bases separating them. CDR3 length: 14 residues.

This rearrangement joins TRBV3-1 (or the pseudogene TRBV3-2) to TRBJ1-3; 8 bases map to TRBD1. Germline values: CDR1 LGHDT, CDR2 YNNKEL (reference sequence). The junction had 5 bases not matched to a gene; V was cut back by 4 bases and J by 0 bases. CDR3 size: 16 residues. The CDR3 is CASSRTGSSSGNTIYF. The CDR3 DNA sequence: TGTGCCAGCAGCCGGACAGGGTCTAGCTCTGGAAACACCATATATTTT.

The J gene is TRBJ1-5, the V gene TRBV7-2, with D maybe TRBD1 (5 bases). V was shortened by 1 base and J by 6 bases, with 16 bases between the two germline ends. The CDR3 extends over 16 amino acids. CDR1 SGHTA and CDR2 FQGNSA come from the germline V gene. CDR3 bases: TGTGCCAGCAGCTTAGTTGGAGGGGCTGACAGTCAGCCCCAGCATTTT. It is translated as CASSLVGGADSQPQHF.

Points on this clone: One end of the junction does not line up with germline, which may come from a read error. DNA of the CDR3: TGTGCTAGCAGCCACCAACCTAGAGAGACCCAGTACTTC. Encoded protein: CASSHQPRETQYF. The chain uses TRBV7-7 and TRBJ2-5; D unresolved. This CDR3 is 13 amino acids long. The V gene's germline CDR1 is SSHAT and CDR2 FNYEAQ (reference sequence).

The chain combines TRBV6-4 with TRBJ2-3; weak D call: TRBD2 (6 bases). There are 14 residues in the CDR3. Germline CDR1 is MRHNA and CDR2 is SNTAGT. V lost 0 bases to trimming and J lost 8 bases, with 12 bases between them. The CDR3 loop is CASSDSNRRGTQYF. CDR3 DNA: TGTGCCAGCAGTGACTCAAACCGGAGGGGTACGCAGTATTTT.

This chain's CDR3 is CASSLGQGADSPLHF. The DNA for the CDR3 is TGCGCCAGCAGCTTGGGACAGGGGGCTGACTCACCCCTCCACTTT. The chain couples TRBV5-1 to TRBJ1-6; 10 nucleotides agree with TRBD1. The CDR3 consists of 15 residues. Germline CDR1 reads SGHRS; CDR2 reads YFSETQ. The J segment lost 10 bases and the V segment lost 0 bases, leaving 4 bases of the junction unmatched.